This T cell receptor (beta chain) stems from a study of T-cell reconstitution after alpha-beta-depleted transplantation in children. The TCRbeta library incorporated unique molecular identifiers. TCRdb re-called the PCR reads with MiXCR, one entry per CDR3 protein. Of 500,000 to 600,000 distinct CDR3 sequences in the sample, approximately 32% are singletons; the top ten hold more than 2%. Looked up from germline, CDR1 is SGHVS and CDR2 is FQNEAQ. The trim removed 1 base at V and 1 base at J, leaving 10 bases unmatched. The CDR3 totals 18 residues. This clonotype is a singleton in its sample. This sequence was found in a human donor who donated a stem cell graft to a child with aplastic anemia. Sequenced here: PBMCs from the stem cell graft donor, sampled from the stem cell graft. The chain couples TRBV7-8 to TRBJ2-4, with TRBD2 matching 7 bases. The CDR3 sequence is CASSLESKGLRAKNIQYF. The CDR3 DNA follows: TGTGCCAGCAGCTTAGAGTCGAAGGGACTACGTGCCAAAAACATTCAGTACTTC.